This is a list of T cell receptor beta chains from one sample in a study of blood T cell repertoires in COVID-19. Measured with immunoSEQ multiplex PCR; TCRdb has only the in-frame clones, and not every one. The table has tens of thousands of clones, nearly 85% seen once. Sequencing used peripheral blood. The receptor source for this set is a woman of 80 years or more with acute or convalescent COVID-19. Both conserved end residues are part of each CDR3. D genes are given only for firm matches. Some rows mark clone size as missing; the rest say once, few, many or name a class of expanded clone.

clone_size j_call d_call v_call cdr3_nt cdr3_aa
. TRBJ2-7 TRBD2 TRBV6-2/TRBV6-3 TGTGCCAGCAGCCATAGACTAGCGGGTGACTACGAGCAGTACTTC CASSHRLAGDYEQYF
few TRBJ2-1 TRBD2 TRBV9 TGTGCCAGCAGCACCACTAGCGGGGGCTACAATGAGCAGTTCTTC CASSTTSGGYNEQFF
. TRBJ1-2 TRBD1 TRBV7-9 TGTGCCAGCAGCTTAGACAGGGGGCGTGATGGCTACACCTTC CASSLDRGRDGYTF
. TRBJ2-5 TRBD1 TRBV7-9 TGTGCCAGCAGCTTAGATGGACAGGGGTCCCAGTACTTC CASSLDGQGSQYF
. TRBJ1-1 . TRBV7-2 TGTGCCACCCAAAGGGGGGGGAGCACTGAAGCTTTCTTT CATQRGGSTEAFF
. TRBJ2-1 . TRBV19 TGTGCAGTGGAGAGCTCCTACAATGAGCAGTTCTTC CAVESSYNEQFF
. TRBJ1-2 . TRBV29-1 TGCAGCGCGGACAGTATCAACTATGGCTACACCTTC CSADSINYGYTF
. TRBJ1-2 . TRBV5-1 TGCGCTACTGCGGGGTTTGACTATGGCTACACCTTC CATAGFDYGYTF
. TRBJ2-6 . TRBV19 TGTGCGAGTACCATCAGGGGAAACTCTGGGGCCAACGTCCTGACTTTC CASTIRGNSGANVLTF
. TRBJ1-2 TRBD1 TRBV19 TGTGCCAGTAGTCAACAGGGGGTGGTATATGGCTACACCTTC CASSQQGVVYGYTF
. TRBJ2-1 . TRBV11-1 TGTGCCAGCAGCTTAAGACTACCCAACAATGAGCAGTTCTTC CASSLRLPNNEQFF
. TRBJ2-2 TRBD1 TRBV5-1 TGCGCCAGCAGCTTGGAAGGGACAGGGGTAGCCGGGGAGCTGTTTTTT CASSLEGTGVAGELFF